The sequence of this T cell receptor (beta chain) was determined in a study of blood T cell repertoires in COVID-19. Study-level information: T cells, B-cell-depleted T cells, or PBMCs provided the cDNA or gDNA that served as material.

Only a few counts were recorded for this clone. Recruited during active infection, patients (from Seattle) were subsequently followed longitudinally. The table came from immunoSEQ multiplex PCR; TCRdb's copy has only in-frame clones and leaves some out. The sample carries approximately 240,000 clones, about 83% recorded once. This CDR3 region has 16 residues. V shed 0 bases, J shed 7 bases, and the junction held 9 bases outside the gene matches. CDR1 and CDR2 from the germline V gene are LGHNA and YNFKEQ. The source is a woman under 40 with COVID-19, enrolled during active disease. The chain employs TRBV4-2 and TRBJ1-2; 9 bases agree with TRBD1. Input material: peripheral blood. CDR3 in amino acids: CASSQESSGQGGGYTF. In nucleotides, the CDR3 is TGTGCCAGCAGCCAAGAGTCATCGGGACAGGGAGGTGGCTACACCTTC.